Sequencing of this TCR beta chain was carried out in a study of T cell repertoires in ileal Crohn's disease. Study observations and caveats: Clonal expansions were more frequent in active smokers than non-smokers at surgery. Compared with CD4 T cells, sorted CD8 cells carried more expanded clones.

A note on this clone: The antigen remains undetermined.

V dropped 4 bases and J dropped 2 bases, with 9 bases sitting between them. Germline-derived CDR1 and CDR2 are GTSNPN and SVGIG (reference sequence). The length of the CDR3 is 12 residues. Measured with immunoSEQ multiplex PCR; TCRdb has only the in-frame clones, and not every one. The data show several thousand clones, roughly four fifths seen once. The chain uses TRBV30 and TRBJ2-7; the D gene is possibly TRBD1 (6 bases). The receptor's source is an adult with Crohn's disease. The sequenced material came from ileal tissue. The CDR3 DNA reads TGTGCCTGGAAACAGGGTACCTACGAGCAGTACTTC. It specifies CAWKQGTYEQYF.